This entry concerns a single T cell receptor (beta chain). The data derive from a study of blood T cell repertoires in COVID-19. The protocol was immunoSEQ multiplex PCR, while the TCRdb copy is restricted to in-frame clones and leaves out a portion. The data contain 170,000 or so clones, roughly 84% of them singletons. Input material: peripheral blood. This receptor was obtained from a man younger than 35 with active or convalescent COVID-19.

CDR3 amino acids: CASSKDPHRDEQFF. The CDR3 DNA sequence: TGTGCCAGCAGCAAAGATCCACACCGTGATGAGCAGTTCTTC. This chain links TRBV21-1 with TRBJ2-1; the table's D gene call, TRBD1, was not cross checked with the DNA. TRBV21-1 is a pseudogene. This CDR3 is built from 14 residues.